The next 30 T cell receptor beta chains were all read from a single sample in a study of control samples from healthy donors and cancer patients. Using immunoSEQ multiplex PCR, the repertoire was profiled, and TCRdb retains in-frame clones only, with some absent. The sample yields some 120,000 clones, roughly 92% seen once. Sequences were obtained from blood. The origin of the receptors is a man under 40 in good health.

The chain employs TRBV7-9 and TRBJ2-1; TRBD2 aligns across 14 bases. V was clipped by 5 bases and J by 5 bases; unmatched bases: 8. The CDR3 is 17 amino acids. Germline V CDR1 and CDR2: SEHNR, FQNEAQ (reference sequence). CDR3 residues: CASSPLVGLAGDNEQFF. DNA for the CDR3: TGTGCCAGCAGCCCTCTTGTGGGACTAGCGGGGGACAATGAGCAGTTCTTC.

V is TRBV10-1 and J is TRBJ2-7; either TRBD1 or TRBD2 may fit D (5 bases each). Trimming shortened V by 2 bases and J by 4 bases, and 12 bases separated the two germline ends. This CDR3 region has 14 residues. The germline gives CDR1 WNHNN, CDR2 SYGVQD (reference sequence). The CDR3 reads CASSETGREYEQYF. The CDR3 DNA sequence: TGCGCCAGCAGTGAGACGGGCAGGGAGTACGAGCAGTACTTC.

The chain joins TRBV30 to TRBJ2-3; D possibly uses TRBD1 or TRBD2 (5 bases each). This CDR3 region has 14 residues. The germline V gene has CDR1 GTSNPN and CDR2 SVGIG (reference sequence). V lost 3 bases and J lost 1, with 11 bases in between. The CDR3: CAWSRGGGTDTQYF. Here the CDR3 DNA reads TGTGCCTGGAGCCGTGGGGGTGGCACAGATACGCAGTATTTT.

The chain recombines TRBV7-2 with TRBJ1-3; D not resolved. Germline loops: CDR1 SGHTA, CDR2 FQGNSA. The CDR3 consists of 14 residues. The ends were cut back, 4 bases at V and 2 bases at J, with 9 bases in the middle. The CDR3 nucleotides read TGTGCCAGCAGCTCTCTTCTACCTGGAAACACCATATATTTT. Encoded protein: CASSSLLPGNTIYF.

This rearrangement joins TRBV10-3 to TRBJ2-1; D is unclear. This CDR3 has 11 amino acids. Germline values: CDR1 ENHRY, CDR2 SYGVKD. V lost 10 bases to trimming and J lost 8 bases, with 12 bases between them. The chain's CDR3 is CATRNGDEQFF. The CDR3 bases are TGTGCCACCAGAAATGGGGATGAGCAGTTCTTC.

Of note for this clone: Germline and junction disagree at one end, which may indicate a read error. This chain uses TRBV30 with TRBJ1-2, with D possibly TRBD1 on 5 matching bases. Germline V gives CDR1 GTSNPN, CDR2 SVGIG (reference sequence). CDR3 length: 14 amino acids. The CDR3 coding sequence is TGTGCCTGGAGTTATGCAGGGATTAACTATGGCCACACCTTC. This sequence encodes CAWSYAGINYGHTF.

This chain links TRBV5-4 with TRBJ1-2, with 7 bases identical to TRBD1. CDR3 length equals 14 residues. Germline CDR1 is SGHNT and CDR2 is YYREEE (reference sequence). The junction had 5 bases not matched to a gene; V was cut back by 5 bases and J by 1 base. CDR3 region: CASRRTGLNYGYTF. The CDR3 nucleotides read TGTGCCAGCAGGCGGACAGGCCTTAACTATGGCTACACCTTC.

This chain joins TRBV9 and TRBJ2-3, with 10 bases lining up with TRBD1. The J segment lost 1 base and the V segment lost 4 bases, leaving 6 bases of the junction unmatched. Germline CDR1 SGDLS, CDR2 YYNGEE. The CDR3 is made up of 16 amino acids. CDR3 in DNA: TGTGCCAGCAGCATCGAGGACAGGGGGGGCACAGATACGCAGTATTTT. Translation gives CASSIEDRGGTDTQYF. Full variable domain (outside the CDR3, taken from reference TRBV9 and TRBJ2-3): DSGVTQTPKHLITATGQRVTLRCSPRSGDLSVYWYQQSLDQGLQFLIQYYNGEERAKGNILERFSAQQFPDLHSELNLSSLELGDSALYFCASSIEDRGGTDTQYFGPGTRLTVL.

V and J are TRBV27 and TRBJ2-7; 7 positions match TRBD1. CDR3 size: 12 residues. Germline CDR1 and CDR2: MNHEY and SMNVEV (reference sequence). Germline trimming cut 3 bases from V and 6 bases from J; bases unmatched to any gene: 2. The CDR3 nucleotides are TGTGCCAGCAGTTTTGACAGGGTCGAGCAGTACTTC. This gives the protein CASSFDRVEQYF.

The chain has TRBV6-6 and TRBJ1-6; no clear D. The CDR3 loop spans 12 amino acids. V was cut by 5 bases and J by 6 bases, with 5 bases left in between. CDR1 MNHNY and CDR2 SVGAGI come from the germline V gene (reference sequence). The CDR3: CASSRTNSPLHF. The CDR3 nucleotides are TGTGCCAGCAGTCGGACTAATTCACCCCTCCACTTT.

The rearrangement uses TRBV30 and TRBJ2-2; D is possibly TRBD1 or TRBD2 (6 bases each). CDR1 is GTSNPN, CDR2 SVGIG, per germline (reference sequence). The CDR3 is made up of 23 amino acids. V lost 4 bases, J lost 2 bases, and 38 bases lay in between. The CDR3 loop reads CAWTPVAAVVRGAPPLNTGELFF. The CDR3, as DNA: TGTGCCTGGACTCCTGTGGCGGCTGTTGTTAGGGGGGCACCCCCACTAAACACCGGGGAGCTGTTTTTT.

V is TRBV6-5 and J is TRBJ2-7; D is unresolved. Between the trimmed V and J ends, which lost 8 bases and 7 bases, there was a span of 18 bases. Germline CDR1 reads MNHEY; CDR2 reads SVGAGI. The CDR3 extends over 13 amino acids. CDR3 DNA: TGTGCCAGCTGTCAGGCGGCTAAGGGTGAGCAGTACTTC. Translating gives CASCQAAKGEQYF.

The chain carries TRBV13 and TRBJ2-7; 7 bases fit TRBD1. Germline V CDR1 and CDR2: PRHDT, FYEKMQ (reference sequence). J was trimmed by 2 bases and V by 4 bases; bases with no gene match: 14. The length of the CDR3 is 17 residues. In DNA, the CDR3 is TGTGCCAGCAGCTCCAAAGGGGGCCAGGGATTAACCTACGAGCAGTACTTC. It codes for CASSSKGGQGLTYEQYF.

CDR3 nucleotide sequence: TGTGCCAGCAGTACCCAGCGACAGGGCAAGTGGGACACCATATATTTT. Residues: CASSTQRQGKWDTIYF. The chain employs TRBV28 and TRBJ1-3; 7 bases are shared with TRBD1. The CDR3 is made up of 16 amino acids. Trimming took 5 bases from V and 8 from J; bases not matched to a gene: 15. Germline V gene lookup returns CDR1 MDHEN and CDR2 SYDVKM.

The gene calls are TRBV5-6 and TRBJ1-1, with D possibly matching TRBD1 (5 bases). The CDR3 loop spans 12 amino acids. Trimming removed 4 bases at V and 3 bases at J, with 7 bases between. Germline assignment: CDR1 SGHDT and CDR2 YYEEEE. In DNA, the CDR3 is TGTGCCAGCAGCCCGGGGGACACTGAAGCTTTCTTT. As protein: CASSPGDTEAFF.

The rearrangement links TRBV12-5 to TRBJ2-7; the D is unclear. The CDR3 contains 14 residues. CDR1 LGHNT and CDR2 FRNRAP come from the germline V gene. Trimming took 8 bases from V and 3 from J, leaving 17 bases between them. In nucleotides, the CDR3 is TGTGCTAGTACACCCACTAATAAAATCTACGAGCAGTACGTC. It yields the protein CASTPTNKIYEQYV.

The table lists this clone with a few counts. The chain combines TRBV4-2 with TRBJ2-1; tentatively, D is TRBD2 (6 bases). Germline assignment: CDR1 LGHNA and CDR2 YNFKEQ. The CDR3 spans 14 residues. Between the trimmed V and J ends, which lost 3 bases and 12 bases, there was a span of 18 bases. The CDR3 reads CASSQAFRGGLQFF. The CDR3 bases are TGTGCCAGCAGCCAGGCCTTTCGTGGGGGACTGCAGTTCTTC.

V gene TRBV28 combines with J gene TRBJ1-6; 8 bases line up with TRBD1. V dropped 5 bases and J dropped 10; count of bases not matched to a gene: 10. The CDR3 runs 15 residues. The germline V gene has CDR1 MDHEN and CDR2 SYDVKM. This CDR3 is CASSRRTGLGSPLHF. Here the CDR3 DNA reads TGTGCCAGCAGTCGTCGGACAGGGTTAGGATCACCCCTCCACTTT. The full variable domain, its missing parts supplied by reference TRBV28 and TRBJ1-6, is DVKVTQSSRYLVKRTGEKVFLECVQDMDHENMFWYRQDPGLGLRLIYFSYDVKMKEKGDIPEGYSVSREKKERFSLILESASTNQTSMYLCASSRRTGLGSPLHFGNGTRLTVT.

This clone was seen only once. V is TRBV6-1 and J is TRBJ1-5; 8 nucleotides align to TRBD1. Germline V lookup: CDR1 MNHNS, CDR2 SASEGT. The ends lost 2 bases at V and 3 bases at J; junction bases unmatched: 6. This CDR3 contains 16 residues. This CDR3 is CASSEFLTGVNQPQHF. CDR3 bases: TGTGCCAGCAGTGAATTCCTGACAGGGGTCAATCAGCCCCAGCATTTT.

This CDR3 is CASKIPSVGTGELFF. The DNA of the CDR3 is TGTGCCAGCAAGATCCCCAGCGTCGGCACCGGGGAGCTGTTTTTT. The rearrangement uses TRBV28 and TRBJ2-2; no clear D gene. Between the trimmed V and J ends, which lost 7 bases and 4 bases, there was a span of 16 bases. The CDR3 runs to 15 residues. The germline V gene has CDR1 MDHEN and CDR2 SYDVKM. The full variable domain, its missing parts supplied by reference TRBV28 and TRBJ2-2, is DVKVTQSSRYLVKRTGEKVFLECVQDMDHENMFWYRQDPGLGLRLIYFSYDVKMKEKGDIPEGYSVSREKKERFSLILESASTNQTSMYLCASKIPSVGTGELFFGEGSRLTVL.

Here the CDR3 reads CASSLPLEGYGYTF. CDR3 nucleotides: TGCGCCAGCAGCTTGCCCCTCGAGGGCTATGGCTACACCTTC. V and J are TRBV5-1 and TRBJ1-2, with no clear D. Trimming cost V 1 base and J 4 bases, with 11 bases left between them. There are 14 residues in the CDR3. Germline CDR1 reads SGHRS; CDR2 reads YFSETQ.

J is TRBJ1-1 and V is TRBV6-1; unclear D gene. The CDR3 is 15 amino acids. V was trimmed by 1 base and J by 5 bases, leaving 14 bases between them. Germline CDR1 MNHNS, CDR2 SASEGT. The CDR3 nucleotides are TGTGCCAGCAGTGAAGGCGACGGCCCCGGAACTGAAGCTTTCTTT. Its translation: CASSEGDGPGTEAFF.

The chain has TRBV10-2 and TRBJ2-3; D remains ambiguous. The germline gives CDR1 WSHSY, CDR2 SAAADI. The CDR3 runs to 14 residues. The ends were cut back, 3 bases at V and 1 base at J, with 8 bases in the middle. DNA for the CDR3: TGCGCCAGCAGTGAAGACGGAGGCACAGATACGCAGTATTTT. It encodes CASSEDGGTDTQYF.

The V gene is TRBV6-6, the J gene TRBJ1-1; unclear D gene. The CDR3 runs to 14 residues. Germline V gene lookup returns CDR1 MNHNY and CDR2 SVGAGI (reference sequence). V was pared by 6 bases and J by 4 bases, with 15 bases between. CDR3 residues: CASRMIDPGTEAFF. DNA for the CDR3: TGTGCCAGCAGAATGATCGATCCGGGCACTGAAGCTTTCTTT.

The CDR3 spells CASSQGRTRNPTHNYGYTF. The CDR3 bases are TGTGCCAGCAGCCAGGGACGGACCAGAAACCCAACTCATAACTATGGCTACACCTTC. The chain employs TRBV3-1 (or the pseudogene TRBV3-2) and TRBJ1-2; TRBD1 is a possible D gene (5 bases). Germline V gene data show CDR1 as LGHDT and CDR2 as YNNKEL (reference sequence). The CDR3 is 19 residues long. V lost 3 bases and J lost 1, with 24 bases in between.

J is TRBJ2-2 and V is TRBV11-2; D gene ambiguous. Per germline, CDR1 SGHAT and CDR2 FQNNGV. V lost 5 bases and J 3 bases, leaving 7 bases between the germline ends. This CDR3 has 13 residues. CDR3 amino acids: CASSVRYTGELFF. The CDR3 nucleotides are TGTGCCAGCAGCGTACGCTACACCGGGGAGCTGTTTTTT.

The chain links TRBV2 to TRBJ1-5; D not certain. The CDR3 covers 12 residues. Germline V gives CDR1 SNHLY, CDR2 FYNNEI. Between the trimmed V and J ends, which lost 7 bases and 1 base, there was a span of 5 bases. CDR3 loop: CASKSSNQPQHF. CDR3 sequence (DNA): TGTGCCAGCAAGTCAAGCAATCAGCCCCAGCATTTT.

The V call is TRBV9, the J call TRBJ1-1; D unclear. The CDR3 consists of 12 residues. V gave up 5 bases and J gave up 5 bases, with 10 bases separating them. The V gene's germline CDR1 is SGDLS and CDR2 YYNGEE. Here the CDR3 reads CASSDAGTEAFF. The DNA for the CDR3 is TGTGCCAGCAGTGACGCCGGTACTGAAGCTTTCTTT.

V and J are TRBV6-1 and TRBJ1-2; D not resolved. The CDR3 runs to 14 residues. Germline V gives CDR1 MNHNS, CDR2 SASEGT. Trimming took 1 base from V and 8 from J, leaving 14 bases between them. The CDR3 bases are TGTGCCAGCAGTGAAGGGACTCCCACCGGGGGCTACACCTTC. Its translation is CASSEGTPTGGYTF.

V is TRBV5-1 and J is TRBJ1-1; no definite D call. The CDR3 consists of 13 residues. V was pared by 7 bases and J by 1 base, with 11 bases between. Looked up from germline, CDR1 is SGHRS and CDR2 is YFSETQ. DNA for the CDR3: TGCGCCAGCTCTAGAGTCGGGAACACTGAAGCTTTCTTT. Protein product: CASSRVGNTEAFF. The full variable domain, rest sourced from reference TRBV5-1 and TRBJ1-1, is KAGVTQTPRYLIKTRGQQVTLSCSPISGHRSVSWYQQTPGQGLQFLFEYFSETQRNKGNFPGRFSGRQFSNSRSEMNVSTLELGDSALYLCASSRVGNTEAFFGQGTRLTVV.